The rows below give T cell receptor beta chains drawn from one sample of a study of cytomegalovirus exposure and HLA in healthy donors. Assay used: immunoSEQ multiplex PCR; TCRdb lists only in-frame clones, some missing. This table holds 130,000 or so clones, roughly 77% found once. Material: PBMCs. The receptors derive from a man between 40 and 49 years old in good health and CMV-seronegative. Both conserved end residues are part of each CDR3. D genes are given only for firm matches. The size of a clone is reported for some rows only, either as once, few or many, or as a class for expanded clones.

j_call clone_size v_call d_call cdr3_aa cdr3_nt
TRBJ1-5 few TRBV2 TRBD1 CASLTGTGNQPQHF TGTGCCAGTTTAACCGGGACAGGAAATCAGCCCCAGCATTTT
TRBJ2-5 . TRBV9 TRBD1 CASSTGGAAETQYF TGTGCCAGCAGTACAGGGGGCGCGGCGGAGACCCAGTACTTC
TRBJ1-2 . TRBV7-8 . CASSLAGWAGWANYGYTF TGTGCCAGCAGCTTAGCAGGGTGGGCAGGGTGGGCTAACTATGGCTACACCTTC
TRBJ1-1 . TRBV2 . CASSLGPEAFF TGTGCCAGCAGTCTAGGCCCGGAAGCTTTCTTT
TRBJ1-5 . TRBV2 TRBD1 CASSQQGAQPQHF TGTGCCAGCAGCCAACAGGGGGCCCAGCCCCAGCATTTT
TRBJ2-5 . TRBV5-1 . CASSLLTVQETQYF TGCGCCAGCAGCTTGTTGACAGTACAAGAGACCCAGTACTTC
TRBJ2-7 . TRBV6-5 . CASSYSQNSYEQYF TGTGCCAGCAGTTACTCGCAGAACTCCTACGAGCAGTACTTC
TRBJ2-7 . TRBV4-2 TRBD1 CASSQDPSAGTGDDEQYF TGTGCCAGCAGCCAAGATCCAAGTGCCGGGACAGGGGATGACGAGCAGTACTTC
TRBJ1-1 . TRBV6-1 TRBD1 CASRGQGGRAFF TGTGCCAGCAGGGGCCAGGGGGGTAGAGCTTTCTTT
TRBJ1-5 few TRBV5-1 TRBD1 CASSLTGDQPQHF TGCGCCAGCAGCTTGACAGGGGATCAGCCCCAGCATTTT
TRBJ2-7 . TRBV19 TRBD1 CASSIDRWTGYEQYF TGTGCCAGTAGTATAGATCGTTGGACAGGTTACGAGCAGTACTTC
TRBJ1-5 few TRBV19 . CASSMLQGLLSNQPQHF TGTGCCAGTAGTATGTTACAGGGCTTACTTAGCAATCAGCCCCAGCATTTT
TRBJ1-5 . TRBV7-3 . CASSPGRDQPQHF TGTGCCAGCAGCCCGGGTCGGGATCAGCCCCAGCATTTT
TRBJ1-2 . TRBV5-1 TRBD1 CASSLNGQGRYGYTF TGCGCCAGCAGCTTGAACGGACAGGGGCGTTATGGCTACACCTTC
TRBJ1-3 . TRBV9 TRBD1 CASSAGGLGNTIYF TGTGCCAGCAGCGCAGGGGGCCTTGGAAACACCATATATTTT
TRBJ2-3 few TRBV14 TRBD2 CASSQDPASGGRDTQYF TGTGCCAGCAGCCAAGATCCGGCTAGCGGGGGACGAGATACGCAGTATTTT
TRBJ1-2 . TRBV15 . CATSRGRPADSGYTF TGTGCCACCAGCAGAGGCCGGCCAGCCGACTCCGGCTACACCTTC
TRBJ2-2 . TRBV7-6 TRBD2 CASSLERGGTGELFF TGTGCCAGCAGCTTAGAGAGGGGAGGGACCGGGGAGCTGTTTTTT
TRBJ2-5 . TRBV2 . CATSRLPQETQYF TGTGCCACATCTAGACTACCCCAAGAGACCCAGTACTTC
TRBJ2-7 . TRBV7-9 . CASSFSGSRGQYF TGTGCCAGCAGCTTTTCCGGGAGCCGGGGGCAGTACTTC
TRBJ1-1 . TRBV13 . CASSLGGWGGITEAFF TGTGCCAGCAGCTTAGGGGGGTGGGGGGGTATCACTGAAGCTTTCTTT
TRBJ2-5 . TRBV28 . CASTRGWETQYF TGTGCCAGCACCAGAGGATGGGAGACCCAGTACTTC
TRBJ1-1 . TRBV7-9 . CASSLARGMNTEAFF TGTGCCAGCAGCTTAGCCCGAGGGATGAACACTGAAGCTTTCTTT
TRBJ1-3 . TRBV5-8 . CASSLRQAGNTIYF TGTGCCAGCAGCTTGAGGCAGGCCGGAAACACCATATATTTT
TRBJ1-5 . TRBV5-8 . CASSLFQQGQPQHF TGTGCCAGCAGCTTATTTCAACAGGGTCAGCCCCAGCATTTT
TRBJ1-1 . TRBV19 . CASSREGLNTEAFF TGTGCCAGTAGTAGGGAGGGTTTGAACACTGAAGCTTTCTTT
TRBJ2-1 . TRBV19 TRBD1 CASSLGQGYPPVNEQFF TGTGCCAGTAGTTTGGGACAGGGTTATCCCCCGGTCAATGAGCAGTTCTTC
TRBJ1-2 . TRBV5-8 . CASSPWGGPYGYTF TGTGCCAGCAGCCCCTGGGGGGGCCCCTATGGCTACACCTTC
TRBJ2-5 . TRBV2 TRBD2 CASSGLAGPVQETQYF TGTGCCAGCAGTGGTTTAGCGGGACCCGTCCAAGAGACCCAGTACTTC
TRBJ2-3 . TRBV2 . CVVVPRDTDTQYF TGTGTGGTCGTCCCGCGAGACACAGATACGCAGTATTTT
TRBJ1-4 once TRBV7-9 . CASSLAYGGQKLFF TGTGCCAGCAGCTTAGCATACGGGGGTCAAAAACTGTTTTTT
TRBJ1-1 . TRBV6-5 . CASSYVGFSTAFF TGTGCCAGCAGTTACGTGGGCTTCTCGACCGCTTTCTTT
TRBJ2-7 . TRBV27 TRBD1 CASTRDRGPGEQYF TGTGCCAGCACCAGGGACAGGGGGCCAGGCGAGCAGTACTTC
TRBJ1-6 . TRBV25-1 . CASSLTRPNSPLHF TGTGCCAGCAGTCTGACACGACCTAATTCACCCCTCCACTTT
TRBJ1-4 once TRBV2 TRBD1 CASRDRASNEKLFF TGTGCCAGCAGGGACAGGGCTTCTAATGAAAAACTGTTTTTT
TRBJ2-2 . TRBV7-9 . CASSLDVSTGNTGELFF TGTGCCAGCAGCTTGGATGTCTCAACAGGGAACACCGGGGAGCTGTTTTTT
TRBJ1-1 few TRBV27 . CASSPLAGMNTEAFF TGTGCCAGCAGCCCCTTGGCGGGGATGAACACTGAAGCTTTCTTT
TRBJ2-7 . TRBV29-1 TRBD1 CSVDLGQGAYEQYF TGCAGCGTTGACCTTGGACAGGGGGCCTACGAGCAGTACTTC
TRBJ2-3 once TRBV2 TRBD2 CASSKTSAKDTQYF TGTGCCAGCAGTAAGACTAGCGCGAAAGATACGCAGTATTTT
TRBJ1-2 . TRBV7-9 TRBD1 CASSAGQYYGYTF TGTGCCAGCAGCGCGGGACAGTACTATGGCTACACCTTC
TRBJ1-1 . TRBV5-1 . CASSSWGDGYTEAFF TGCGCCAGCAGCTCATGGGGGGATGGGTACACTGAAGCTTTCTTT